This entry is about one T cell receptor (beta chain). This entry belongs to a study of blood T cell repertoires in COVID-19. On the study more broadly: Acute and convalescent COVID-19 samples came from the United States, Italy and Spain.

Produced via immunoSEQ multiplex PCR; TCRdb's table is partial and in-frame only. The sample comprises more than 85,000 clones, around 84% of which are singletons, and around 4.5% rests with the top ten. Germline V CDR1 and CDR2: MDHEN, SYDVKM. V lost 4 bases to trimming and J lost 5 bases; unmatched junction nucleotides: 5. The CDR3 totals 15 residues. The sequenced material came from peripheral blood. This chain connects TRBV28 to TRBJ2-5; 12 bases line up with TRBD1. The clonotype was recovered from a human donor in a cohort sampled during active COVID-19. CDR3 amino acids: CASSSAGQGAETQYF. CDR3 DNA sequence: TGTGCCAGCAGTTCAGCGGGACAGGGGGCTGAGACCCAGTACTTC. The full variable domain, rest sourced from reference TRBV28 and TRBJ2-5, is DVKVTQSSRYLVKRTGEKVFLECVQDMDHENMFWYRQDPGLGLRLIYFSYDVKMKEKGDIPEGYSVSREKKERFSLILESASTNQTSMYLCASSSAGQGAETQYFGPGTRLLVL.